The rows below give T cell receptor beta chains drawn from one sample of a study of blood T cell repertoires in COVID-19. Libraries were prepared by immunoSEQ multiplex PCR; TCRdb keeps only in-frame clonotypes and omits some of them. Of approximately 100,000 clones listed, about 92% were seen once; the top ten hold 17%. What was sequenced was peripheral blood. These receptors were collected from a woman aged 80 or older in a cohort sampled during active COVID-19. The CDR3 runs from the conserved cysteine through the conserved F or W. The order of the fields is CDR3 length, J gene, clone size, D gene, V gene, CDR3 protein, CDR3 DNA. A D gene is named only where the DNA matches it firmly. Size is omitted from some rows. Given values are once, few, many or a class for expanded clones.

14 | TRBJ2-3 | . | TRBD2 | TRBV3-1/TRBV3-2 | CASSQDVAGASYYF | TGTGCCAGCAGCCAAGATGTAGCGGGGGCCTCTTATTATTTT
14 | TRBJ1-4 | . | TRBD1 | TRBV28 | CASRMTGGEEKLFF | TGTGCCAGCAGGATGACAGGGGGAGAGGAAAAACTGTTTTTT
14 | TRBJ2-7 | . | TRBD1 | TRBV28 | CASSGSGTAYEQYF | TGTGCCAGCAGTGGATCCGGGACAGCCTACGAGCAGTACTTC
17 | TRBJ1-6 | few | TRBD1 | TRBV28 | CASSFGTGYLDNSPLHF | TGTGCCAGCAGTTTTGGGACAGGGTATTTGGATAATTCACCCCTCCACTTT
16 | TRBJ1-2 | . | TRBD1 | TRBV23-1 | CASSQTLRDRAYGYTF | TGCGCCAGCAGTCAAACCCTCCGGGACAGGGCTTATGGCTACACCTTC
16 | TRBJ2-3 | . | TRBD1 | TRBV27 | CASSSPRDRGQVTQYF | TGTGCCAGCAGTTCACCCCGGGACAGGGGGCAGGTTACGCAGTATTTT
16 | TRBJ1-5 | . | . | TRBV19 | CASSIGEAGSNQPQHF | TGTGCCAGTAGTATAGGTGAGGCGGGGAGCAATCAGCCCCAGCATTTT
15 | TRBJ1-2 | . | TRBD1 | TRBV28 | CASSPPQQGASGYTF | TGTGCCAGCAGCCCCCCCCAACAGGGGGCAAGTGGCTACACCTTC
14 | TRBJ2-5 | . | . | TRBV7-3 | CASSSGTTQETQYF | TGTGCCAGCAGCTCCGGGACAACACAAGAGACCCAGTACTTC
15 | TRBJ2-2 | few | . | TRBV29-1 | CSAGSRNANTGELFF | TGCAGCGCTGGAAGCAGGAACGCGAACACCGGGGAGCTGTTTTTT
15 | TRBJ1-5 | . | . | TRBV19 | CASRGGADSNQPQHF | TGTGCCAGCCGGGGGGGGGCGGATAGCAATCAGCCCCAGCATTTT
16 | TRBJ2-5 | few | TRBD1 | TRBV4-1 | CASSQTGAFDQETQYF | TGCGCCAGCAGCCAGACAGGGGCATTCGACCAAGAGACCCAGTACTTC
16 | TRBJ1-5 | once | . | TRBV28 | CASSLSIINSNQPQHF | TGTGCCAGCTCTCTTTCTATTATCAATAGCAATCAGCCCCAGCATTTT
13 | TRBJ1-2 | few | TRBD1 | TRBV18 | CASVGQARYGYTF | TGTGCCAGCGTAGGACAGGCCCGCTATGGCTACACCTTC
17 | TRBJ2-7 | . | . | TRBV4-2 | CASSHISRSGDGYEQYF | TGTGCCAGCAGCCATATATCTCGTTCGGGGGATGGCTACGAGCAGTACTTC
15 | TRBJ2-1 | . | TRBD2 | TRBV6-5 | CASSVNSGGKNEQFF | TGTGCCAGCAGCGTAAATAGCGGGGGGAAGAATGAGCAGTTCTTC
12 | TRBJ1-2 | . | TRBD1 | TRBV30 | CAWSDRGIGYTF | TGTGCCTGGAGCGACAGGGGAATTGGCTACACCTTC
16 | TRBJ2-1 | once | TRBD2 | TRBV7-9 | CASTSGGAGGYNEQFF | TGTGCCAGCACCTCGGGGGGAGCGGGAGGGTACAATGAGCAGTTCTTC